This T cell receptor (beta chain) was identified in a study of T cell responses to AZD1222 COVID-19 vaccine. The study's findings and limits: In all cases, repertoires were sampled only after the peak T cell response.

In regard to this clone: Its target is unknown.

The method was immunoSEQ multiplex PCR; TCRdb's version includes in-frame clones alone and lacks a portion of them. The data contain over 100,000 clones, under 90% of them singletons. Per germline, CDR1 SEHNR and CDR2 FQNEAQ (reference sequence). The length of the CDR3 is 15 residues. Trimming at V came to 5 bases and at J to 5 bases, leaving 10 bases not matched to a gene. The sequenced sample was peripheral blood, obtained on day 0 of AZD1222 vaccination. This clonotype was obtained from an adult in good health. The chain couples TRBV7-9 to TRBJ1-1; 8 nucleotides match TRBD1. The CDR3 DNA reads as TGTGCCAGCAGCGGATCACAGGGGGTTGGTACTGAAGCTTTCTTT. This codes for CASSGSQGVGTEAFF.